Each of the 13 T cell receptor beta chains below was sequenced from the same sample in a study of shared clonotypes between healthy human individuals. Some clones are missing from TCRdb's copy, which holds only in-frame ones; the method was immunoSEQ multiplex PCR. The sample lists some 2,100,000 clones, 85% to 95% seen once, with around 1.7% in the top ten. It was CD45RO-negative cells, positively selected for CCR7, that made up naive CD8 cells, with terminally differentiated effector memory CD45RA+ cells excluded. Sequencing was done on a sample of naive CD8+ T cells from PBMCs. Receptor source: a man aged 18 to 30 in good health. Some clones in this sample may be carry-over from other donors' samples.

The chain combines TRBV4-3 with TRBJ2-1, with D unresolved. The germline CDR1 and CDR2 sequences are LGHNA and YSLEER. CDR3 length: 16 amino acids. The V end was cut by 4 bases, the J end by 1 base, with 14 bases between. Written as DNA, the CDR3 is TGCGCCAGCAGCCTCCGTAGAATGGGGTCCTACAATGAGCAGTTCTTC. Residues: CASSLRRMGSYNEQFF.

The chain is built from TRBV15 and TRBJ2-3, with 9 bases lining up with TRBD2. Germline loops: CDR1 LNHNV, CDR2 YYDKDF (reference sequence). The CDR3 length is 18 residues. Losses at the gene ends were 5 bases for V and 4 bases for J; bases not matched to a gene: 16. CDR3 sequence: CATSPSRLAGPGADTQYF. DNA for the CDR3: TGTGCCACCAGCCCGTCCCGCCTAGCGGGGCCCGGTGCAGATACGCAGTATTTT.

The J gene is TRBJ2-2, the V gene TRBV28, with D possibly TRBD2 on 6 matching bases. The CDR3 runs to 17 residues. Germline assignment: CDR1 MDHEN and CDR2 SYDVKM. Trimming took 2 bases from V and 3 from J, leaving 16 bases between them. CDR3 sequence (DNA): TGTGCCAGCAGTTTAGTGTTCGGGGGAAGCTACACCGGGGAGCTGTTTTTT. This gives the protein CASSLVFGGSYTGELFF. Full variable domain (missing parts from reference TRBV28 and TRBJ2-2): DVKVTQSSRYLVKRTGEKVFLECVQDMDHENMFWYRQDPGLGLRLIYFSYDVKMKEKGDIPEGYSVSREKKERFSLILESASTNQTSMYLCASSLVFGGSYTGELFFGEGSRLTVL.

The chain links TRBV9 to TRBJ1-2, with unresolved D. V was clipped by 0 bases and J by 2 bases, with 8 bases between them. The CDR3 loop spans 14 amino acids. Germline V gene data show CDR1 as SGDLS and CDR2 as YYNGEE. CDR3 residues: CASSVGRENYGYTF. CDR3 DNA sequence: TGTGCCAGCAGCGTAGGGCGGGAGAACTATGGCTACACCTTC.

This chain links TRBV12-1 with TRBJ1-5; the DNA was not compared with TRBD1, the D call given in the table. TRBV12-1 is shown as a pseudogene. The CDR3 sequence is 18 residues long. In DNA form, the CDR3 reads TGTGCCAGCAGCTCCCAGGGGGTCCGTCGGCGCCGCAATCAGCCCCAGCATTTT. Encoded protein: CASSSQGVRRRRNQPQHF.

The chain employs TRBV13 and TRBJ2-7; D ambiguous. Trimming shortened V by 5 bases and J by 2 bases, and 16 bases separated the two germline ends. The length of the CDR3 is 15 residues. Germline CDR1 is PRHDT and CDR2 is FYEKMQ (reference sequence). The CDR3 protein is CASSTRRGETYEQYF. The CDR3, as DNA: TGTGCCAGCAGCACCCGTCGTGGGGAAACCTACGAGCAGTACTTC.

The V and J genes are TRBV7-3 and TRBJ2-2, with TRBD2 matching over 13 bases. The CDR3 length is 18 residues. Per germline, CDR1 SGHTA and CDR2 FQGTGA. V lost 0 bases, J lost 6 bases, and 7 bases stayed unmatched. CDR3 amino acids: CASSLTFGLAGEPGELFF. CDR3 nucleotide sequence: TGTGCCAGCAGCTTAACTTTCGGACTAGCGGGAGAACCCGGGGAGCTGTTTTTT.

The genes are TRBV7-3 and TRBJ2-3, with 10 nucleotides matching TRBD2. With 8 bases clipped from V and 4 bases from J, the junction kept 9 bases outside the gene matches. CDR1 and CDR2 from the germline V gene are SGHTA and FQGTGA. The CDR3 runs to 15 residues. CDR3 sequence reads: CASSIAGGIPDTQYF. The DNA of the CDR3 is TGTGCCAGCTCGATAGCGGGAGGAATTCCAGATACGCAGTATTTT.

The chain joins TRBV4-1 to TRBJ2-7; 9 bases match TRBD1. Germline CDR1 MGHRA, CDR2 YSYEKL. Trimming took 5 bases from V and 2 from J; bases not matched to a gene: 7. CDR3 length: 15 residues. The CDR3 DNA sequence: TGCGCCAGCAGCATAGGGACAGGGATCACCTACGAGCAGTACTTC. The encoded protein is CASSIGTGITYEQYF.

The gene calls are TRBV7-9 and TRBJ2-3, with TRBD2 as a possible D gene (6 bases). V lost 2 bases and J 0 bases, leaving 18 bases between the germline ends. Germline V gene data show CDR1 as SEHNR and CDR2 as FQNEAQ (reference sequence). The CDR3 is 18 residues long. CDR3 region: CASSLSGTEGSSTDTQYF. CDR3 nucleotides: TGTGCCAGCAGCTTATCCGGGACTGAAGGCTCTAGCACAGATACGCAGTATTTT.

The V and J genes are TRBV2 and TRBJ2-5; D may be TRBD1 or TRBD2 (5 bases each). The CDR3 loop spans 15 amino acids. V shed 11 bases and J shed 4 bases, with 23 bases lying between them. Germline lookup yields CDR1 SNHLY and CDR2 FYNNEI. As DNA, the CDR3 is TGTGCCTCGAAACAAGAGGGCAGGGTCCTAGAGACCCAGTACTTC. It codes for CASKQEGRVLETQYF.

This clone was seen once. Other DNA variants within this sample encode the same CDR3. The J gene is TRBJ2-7, the V gene TRBV28; D remains ambiguous. V was trimmed by 2 bases and J by 0 bases, leaving 5 bases between them. Germline V gene sequence: CDR1 MDHEN, CDR2 SYDVKM. There are 13 residues in the CDR3. The CDR3: CASSLKSSYEQYF. In nucleotides, the CDR3 is TGTGCCAGCAGTTTAAAAAGCTCCTACGAGCAGTACTTC.

The CDR3, as DNA: TGCGCCAGCAGCCAAGATGTACAGGGCTCCTACAATGAGCAGTTCTTC. It yields the protein CASSQDVQGSYNEQFF. This chain joins TRBV4-1 and TRBJ2-1, with a weak D call TRBD1 (6 bases). V dropped 0 bases and J dropped 0 bases, with 9 bases sitting between them. CDR3 size: 16 residues. Germline V gene sequence: CDR1 MGHRA, CDR2 YSYEKL.